Following are 9 T cell receptor beta chains from one sample sequenced in a study of patients and donors after allogeneic stem cell transplantation. TCRdb called the RT-PCR reads again in MiXCR, with one record for every CDR3 protein. The repertoire includes 25,000 to 40,000 distinct CDR3 sequences, around 33% of them detected once, and just over 75% sits in the top ten. What was sequenced was blood, either unsorted or a sorted T cell fraction (not recorded which). These receptors were taken from a human donor who was either an allogeneic HSCT recipient or a stem cell or donor lymphocyte infusion donor (not recorded which). It is not recorded whose cells these are; they may come from a transplant donor.

The chain is built from TRBV29-1 and TRBJ1-1; 7 bases line up with TRBD1. Looked up from germline, CDR1 is SQVTM and CDR2 is ANQGSEA. J was trimmed by 5 bases and V by 7 bases; bases with no gene match: 13. The CDR3 has 14 residues. The CDR3 region is CSGSKFRGWTEAFF. The CDR3, as DNA: TGCAGCGGAAGTAAATTCAGGGGGTGGACTGAAGCTTTCTTT.

This clonotype was observed a single time. This chain uses TRBV6-1 with TRBJ2-2; D unclear. V lost 3 bases, J lost 4 bases, and 6 bases lay in between. This CDR3 has 13 amino acids. Germline V lookup: CDR1 MNHNS, CDR2 SASEGT. The CDR3 region is CASSEWITGELFF. The DNA for the CDR3 is TGTGCCAGCAGTGAGTGGATCACCGGGGAGCTGTTTTTT.

The chain couples TRBV7-2 to TRBJ1-1; D remains unclear. The germline gives CDR1 SGHTA, CDR2 FQGNSA. Trimming took 4 bases from V and 2 from J, leaving 11 bases between them. The CDR3 is 14 amino acids. CDR3 region: CASSWSPKNTEAFF. CDR3 in DNA: TGTGCCAGCAGCTGGAGCCCGAAAAACACTGAAGCTTTCTTT.

This clonotype was detected ten times or more. This chain joins TRBV20-1 and TRBJ1-4; 8 bases match TRBD1. Germline V lookup: CDR1 DFQATT, CDR2 SNEGSKA (reference sequence). There are 13 residues in the CDR3. Trimming at V came to 3 bases and at J to 8 bases, leaving 5 bases not matched to a gene. CDR3: CSARWQGAEKLFF. CDR3 bases: TGCAGTGCTAGGTGGCAGGGGGCGGAAAAACTGTTTTTT.

The chain links TRBV6-6 to TRBJ2-3; D possibly uses TRBD1 or TRBD2 (5 bases each). Trimming shortened V by 6 bases and J by 5 bases, and 12 bases separated the two germline ends. CDR1 MNHNY and CDR2 SVGAGI come from the germline V gene (reference sequence). This CDR3 has 13 residues. CDR3 in amino acids: CASRNVGVDTQYF. As DNA, the CDR3 is TGTGCCAGCAGAAACGTGGGGGTAGATACGCAGTATTTT.

This clonotype was observed a few times. The V gene is TRBV6-5, the J gene TRBJ1-5; TRBD1 might be the D (5 bases). Germline V gives CDR1 MNHEY, CDR2 SVGAGI. The CDR3 covers 14 residues. With 0 bases removed from V and 5 bases from J, the gap between germline ends came to 8 bases. The CDR3 bases are TGTGCCAGCAGTTACTCGACGGGGCATCAGCCCCAGCATTTT. This sequence encodes CASSYSTGHQPQHF.

The genes are TRBV7-2 and TRBJ2-3, with TRBD2 matching 11 bases. V lost 2 bases to trimming and J lost 3 bases; unmatched junction nucleotides: 1. CDR3 size: 15 residues. Germline CDR1 SGHTA, CDR2 FQGNSA. The CDR3 DNA reads TGTGCCAGCAGCTTACTAGCGGGGGGAACAGATACGCAGTATTTT. Its translation is CASSLLAGGTDTQYF. Full variable domain (rest looked up from reference TRBV7-2 and TRBJ2-3): GAGVSQSPSNKVTEKGKDVELRCDPISGHTALYWYRQSLGQGLEFLIYFQGNSAPDKSGLPSDRFSAERTGGSVSTLTIQRTQQEDSAVYLCASSLLAGGTDTQYFGPGTRLTVL.

This clonotype was observed a few times. The chain combines TRBV4-1 with TRBJ2-7; 9 bases line up with TRBD2. CDR3 length equals 17 residues. Per germline, CDR1 MGHRA and CDR2 YSYEKL. Trimming removed 1 base from V and 4 bases from J; junction bases left unmatched: 11. CDR3 in amino acids: CASSQGASGDIEYEQYV. As DNA, the CDR3 is TGCGCCAGCAGCCAAGGGGCTAGCGGGGATATTGAGTACGAGCAGTACGTC.

The chain employs TRBV12-5 and TRBJ2-7; weak D call: TRBD2 (6 bases). The V end lost 4 bases, the J end lost 3 bases, and 16 bases lay between the germline ends. CDR1 LGHNT and CDR2 FRNRAP come from the germline V gene. The CDR3 is 15 residues long. CDR3 sequence reads: CASGSKIGGNYEQYF. The CDR3 region has the DNA TGTGCTAGTGGTTCAAAGATAGGAGGGAACTACGAGCAGTACTTC.